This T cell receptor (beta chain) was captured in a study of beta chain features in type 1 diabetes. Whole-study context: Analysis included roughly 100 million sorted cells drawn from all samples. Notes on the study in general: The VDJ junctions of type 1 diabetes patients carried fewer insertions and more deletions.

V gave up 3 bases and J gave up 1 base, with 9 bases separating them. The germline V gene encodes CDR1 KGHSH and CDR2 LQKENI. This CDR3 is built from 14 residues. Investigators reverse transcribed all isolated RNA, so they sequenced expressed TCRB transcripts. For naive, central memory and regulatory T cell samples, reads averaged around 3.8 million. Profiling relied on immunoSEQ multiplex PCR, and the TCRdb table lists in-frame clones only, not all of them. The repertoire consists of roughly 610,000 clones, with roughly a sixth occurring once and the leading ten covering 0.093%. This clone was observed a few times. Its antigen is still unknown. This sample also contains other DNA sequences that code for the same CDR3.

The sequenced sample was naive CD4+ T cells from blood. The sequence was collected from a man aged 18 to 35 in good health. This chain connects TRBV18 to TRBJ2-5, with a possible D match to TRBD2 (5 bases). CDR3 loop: CASSPPGVQETQYF. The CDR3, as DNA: TGTGCCAGCTCACCTCCCGGGGTCCAAGAGACCCAGTACTTC.